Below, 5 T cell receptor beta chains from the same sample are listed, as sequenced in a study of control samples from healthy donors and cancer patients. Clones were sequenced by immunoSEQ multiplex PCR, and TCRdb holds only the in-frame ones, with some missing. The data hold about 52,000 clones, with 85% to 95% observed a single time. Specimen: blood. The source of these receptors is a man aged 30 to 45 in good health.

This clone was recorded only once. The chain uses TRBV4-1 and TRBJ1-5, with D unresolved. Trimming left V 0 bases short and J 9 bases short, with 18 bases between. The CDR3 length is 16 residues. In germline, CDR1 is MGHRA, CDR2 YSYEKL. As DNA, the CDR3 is TGCGCCAGCAGCCAAGAATCTGTGTCCCTAAAAAGGCCCCAGCATTTT. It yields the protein CASSQESVSLKRPQHF.

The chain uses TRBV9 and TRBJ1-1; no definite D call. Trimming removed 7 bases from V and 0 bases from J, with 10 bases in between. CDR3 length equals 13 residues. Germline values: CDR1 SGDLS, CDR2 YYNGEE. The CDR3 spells CASSPVMNTEAFF. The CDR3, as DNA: TGTGCCAGCTCGCCGGTCATGAACACTGAAGCTTTCTTT.

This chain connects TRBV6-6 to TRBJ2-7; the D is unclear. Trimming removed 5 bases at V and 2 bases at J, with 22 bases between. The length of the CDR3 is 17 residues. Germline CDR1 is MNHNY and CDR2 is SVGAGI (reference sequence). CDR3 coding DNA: TGTGCCAGCAGTCTACAACCCAGTGGGATTTCTACCTACGAGCAGTACTTC. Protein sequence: CASSLQPSGISTYEQYF.

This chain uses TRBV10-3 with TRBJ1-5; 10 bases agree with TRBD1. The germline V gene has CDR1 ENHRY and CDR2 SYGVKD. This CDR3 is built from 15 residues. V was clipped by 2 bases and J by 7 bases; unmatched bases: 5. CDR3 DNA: TGTGCCATCAGTGAGACGGGACAGGGGAGACAGCCCCAGCATTTT. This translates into CAISETGQGRQPQHF.

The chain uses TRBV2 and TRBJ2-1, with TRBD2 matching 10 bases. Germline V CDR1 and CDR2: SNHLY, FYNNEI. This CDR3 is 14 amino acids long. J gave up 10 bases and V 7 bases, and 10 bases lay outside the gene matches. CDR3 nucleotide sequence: TGTGCCAGCATAAGCGGGAGGGCCGTAGCGGAGCAGTTCTTC. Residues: CASISGRAVAEQFF.